Described below is a single T cell receptor (beta chain) sequence and its context. Its antigen is unidentified. These data belong to a study of memory CD4+ T cells and cytomegalovirus serostatus. Broader study findings: The CMV-associated TCR signature appears largely within the CD4+ memory repertoire. CD4+ memory repertoires contained about two fifths of the 164 reported CMV TCRbeta sequences. Repertoires predicted CMV serostatus with median bootstrapped AUC of about 0.94.

Measured with immunoSEQ multiplex PCR; TCRdb has only the in-frame clones, and not every one. The repertoire holds just over 40,000 clones, with roughly 80% as singletons. The sort gate was single viable CD3+CD4+CD8-CD45RO+ cells for memory CD4+ T cells. The J segment lost 3 bases and the V segment lost 3 bases, leaving 7 bases of the junction unmatched. The length of the CDR3 is 16 residues. Germline V gene lookup returns CDR1 LNHDA and CDR2 SQIVND (reference sequence). The origin of this receptor is an adult in good health and CMV-seronegative. Source material: memory CD4+ T cells from blood. The V gene is TRBV19, the J gene TRBJ1-5; 8 bases line up with TRBD1. The CDR3 bases are TGTGCCAGTAGTATTGACAGGGGAAGGGTCAATCAGCCCCAGCATTTT. It encodes CASSIDRGRVNQPQHF.